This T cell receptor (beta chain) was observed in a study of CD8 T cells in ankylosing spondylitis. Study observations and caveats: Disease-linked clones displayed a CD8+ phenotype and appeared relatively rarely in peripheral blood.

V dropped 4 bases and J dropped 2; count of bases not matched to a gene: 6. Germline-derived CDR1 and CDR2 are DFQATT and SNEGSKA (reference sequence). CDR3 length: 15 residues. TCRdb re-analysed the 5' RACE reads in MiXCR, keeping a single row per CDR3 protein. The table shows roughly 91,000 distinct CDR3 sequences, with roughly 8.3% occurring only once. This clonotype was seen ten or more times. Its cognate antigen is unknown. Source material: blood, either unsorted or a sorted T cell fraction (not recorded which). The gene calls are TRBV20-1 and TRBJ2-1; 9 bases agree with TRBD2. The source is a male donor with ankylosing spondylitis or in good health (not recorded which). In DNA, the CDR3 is TGCAGTGCTATAACAGCGGGAGGCACCTACAATGAGCAGTTCTTC. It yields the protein CSAITAGGTYNEQFF.